This TCR beta chain stems from a study of identical twins. Broader study findings: Researchers reported weaker excess twin sharing in beta out-of-frame sequences.

Comments on this clonotype: The antigen is not known.

The donors were all healthy and Caucasian. Trimming removed 4 bases at V and 6 bases at J, with 13 bases between. This CDR3 is 13 amino acids long. CDR1 and CDR2 from the germline V gene are SGHRS and YFSETQ. Addition of a universal primer site occurred through template switching, and cDNA carried unique molecular identifiers. TCRdb fed the 5' RACE reads into MiXCR, producing one record per CDR3 protein. The data hold about 720,000 distinct CDR3 sequences, with 8.5% to 9% observed a single time. Separately, the same data were catalogued under a study of yellow fever vaccine responses in identical twins.

This clonotype was sampled from a woman aged 18-29 years in good health. The sample consisted of PBMCs. The chain has TRBV5-1 and TRBJ2-5; D uncertain. The CDR3 loop reads CASSDSSTQTQYF. In DNA, the CDR3 is TGCGCCAGCAGCGACTCAAGTACGCAGACCCAGTACTTC.